Detailed here is one T cell receptor (beta chain). What it recognizes is unknown. One end of the junction does not line up with germline, which may come from a read error. Other DNA sequences in this sample translate to the same CDR3. These data come from a study of cytomegalovirus exposure and HLA in healthy donors. The CDR3 is 14 residues long. Germline CDR1 is LNHDA and CDR2 is SQIVND (reference sequence). 60 Vbeta and 13 Jbeta primers were used in PCR. Sequencing used immunoSEQ multiplex PCR; TCRdb keeps in-frame clones, though not all of them. The sample lists more than 130,000 clones, approximately 80% seen once, with 5.1% in the top ten. Findings and caveats of the study: In a later analysis, donors in an Asian-associated ancestry cluster reportedly had fewer N-insertions in productive TCRs than the cohort mean.

Sequencing used PBMCs. The chain joins TRBV19 to TRBJ1-1; no reliable D call. The receptor was isolated from a male donor in good health and CMV-seronegative. The CDR3 coding sequence is TGTGCCAGTAGTATCCCCGGACTACTGGCTGAGGCTTTCTTT. Encoded protein: CASSIPGLLAEAFF.